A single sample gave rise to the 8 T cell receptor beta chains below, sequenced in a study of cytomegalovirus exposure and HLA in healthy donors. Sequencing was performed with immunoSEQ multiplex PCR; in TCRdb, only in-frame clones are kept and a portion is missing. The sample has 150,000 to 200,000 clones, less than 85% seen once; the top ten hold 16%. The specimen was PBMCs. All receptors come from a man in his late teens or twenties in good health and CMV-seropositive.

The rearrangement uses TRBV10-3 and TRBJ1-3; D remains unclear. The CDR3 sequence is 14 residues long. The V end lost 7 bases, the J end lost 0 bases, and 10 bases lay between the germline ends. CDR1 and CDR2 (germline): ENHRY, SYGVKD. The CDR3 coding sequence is TGTGCCATCACCGGAGCTGGCTCTGGAAACACCATATATTTT. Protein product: CAITGAGSGNTIYF.

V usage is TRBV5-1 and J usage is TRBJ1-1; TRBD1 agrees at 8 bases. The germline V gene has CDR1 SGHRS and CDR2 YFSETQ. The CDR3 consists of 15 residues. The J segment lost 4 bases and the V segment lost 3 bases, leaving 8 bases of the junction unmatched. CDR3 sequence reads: CASSSSGTGGTEAFF. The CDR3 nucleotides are TGCGCCAGCAGCTCTTCCGGGACAGGAGGCACTGAAGCTTTCTTT.

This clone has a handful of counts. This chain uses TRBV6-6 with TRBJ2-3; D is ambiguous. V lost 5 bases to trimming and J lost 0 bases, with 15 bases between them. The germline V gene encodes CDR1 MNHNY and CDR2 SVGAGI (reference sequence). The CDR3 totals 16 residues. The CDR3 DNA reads TGTGCCAGCAGTCTAAACCCGGGTACCAGCACAGATACGCAGTATTTT. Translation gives CASSLNPGTSTDTQYF.

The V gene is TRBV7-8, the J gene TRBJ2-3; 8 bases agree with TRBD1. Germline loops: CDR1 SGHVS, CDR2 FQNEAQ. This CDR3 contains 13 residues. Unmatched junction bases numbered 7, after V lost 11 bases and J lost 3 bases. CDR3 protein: CASRGQTTDTQYF. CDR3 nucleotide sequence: TGTGCCTCCAGGGGGCAGACGACAGATACGCAGTATTTT.

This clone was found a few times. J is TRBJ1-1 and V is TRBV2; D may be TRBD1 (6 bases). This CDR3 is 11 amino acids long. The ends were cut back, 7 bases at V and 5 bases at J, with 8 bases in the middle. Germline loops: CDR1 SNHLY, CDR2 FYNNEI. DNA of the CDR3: TGTGCCAGCACAGGGGAAACTGAAGCTTTCTTT. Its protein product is CASTGETEAFF.

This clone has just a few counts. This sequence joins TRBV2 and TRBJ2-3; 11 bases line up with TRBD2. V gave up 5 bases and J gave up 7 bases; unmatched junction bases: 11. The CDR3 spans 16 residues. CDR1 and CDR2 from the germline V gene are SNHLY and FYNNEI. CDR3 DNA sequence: TGTGCCAGCAGTCCCTTAGCGGGAGGGTCTGGTCATACGCAGTATTTT. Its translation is CASSPLAGGSGHTQYF.

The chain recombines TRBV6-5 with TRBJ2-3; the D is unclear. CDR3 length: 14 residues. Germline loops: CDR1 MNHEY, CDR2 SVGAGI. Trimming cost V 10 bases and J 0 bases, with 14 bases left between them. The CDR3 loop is CATAASLSTDTQYF. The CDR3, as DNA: TGTGCCACTGCCGCGAGTCTTAGCACAGATACGCAGTATTTT.

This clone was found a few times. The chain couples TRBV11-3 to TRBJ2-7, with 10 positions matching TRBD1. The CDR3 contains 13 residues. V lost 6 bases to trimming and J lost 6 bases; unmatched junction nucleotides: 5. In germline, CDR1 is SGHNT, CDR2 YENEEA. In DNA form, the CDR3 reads TGTGCCAGCAGGGGGACAGGGGAAGGCGAGCAGTACTTC. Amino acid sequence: CASRGTGEGEQYF.